This is a list of T cell receptor beta chains from one sample in a study of cytomegalovirus exposure and HLA in healthy donors. Here immunoSEQ multiplex PCR was the method, and the copy in TCRdb shows in-frame clones only, minus some. Of 160,000 or so clones in the sample, roughly 88% were seen once. Input material: PBMCs. The receptor source for this set is a woman aged 18 to 35 in good health and CMV-seronegative. Both conserved end residues are part of each CDR3. D genes are given only for firm matches. The size field is filled for only some rows; it gives once, few, many or a size class.

d_gene: NA
len: 11
abundance: NA
j_gene: TRBJ1-2
v_gene: TRBV29-1
CDR3nt: TGCAGCTCTAGGGGGGGCTATGGCTACACCTTC
CDR3aa: CSSRGGYGYTF

d_gene: NA
len: 13
abundance: NA
j_gene: TRBJ2-5
v_gene: TRBV15
CDR3nt: TGTGCCACCAGCAGTTTACAGGGAGAGACCCAGTACTTC
CDR3aa: CATSSLQGETQYF

d_gene: NA
len: 16
abundance: once
j_gene: TRBJ1-2
v_gene: TRBV28
CDR3nt: TGTGCCAGCAGTTCTCCGGTTGGGCCGCCGGGAGGTGGCTACACCTTC
CDR3aa: CASSSPVGPPGGGYTF

d_gene: NA
len: 15
abundance: NA
j_gene: TRBJ1-2
v_gene: TRBV5-8
CDR3nt: TGTGCCAGCAGCGGCGCCTATGGGAGGGGTTCTGGCTACACCTTC
CDR3aa: CASSGAYGRGSGYTF

d_gene: TRBD1
len: 17
abundance: NA
j_gene: TRBJ2-3
v_gene: TRBV30
CDR3nt: TGTGCCTGGAGTGTTGGGGCAGGGGGCCGGGCCACAGATACGCAGTATTTT
CDR3aa: CAWSVGAGGRATDTQYF

d_gene: NA
len: 12
abundance: NA
j_gene: TRBJ1-5
v_gene: TRBV30
CDR3nt: TGTGCCTGGAGTGGGGAGGGTCAGCCCCAGCATTTT
CDR3aa: CAWSGEGQPQHF

d_gene: TRBD1
len: 16
abundance: NA
j_gene: TRBJ2-7
v_gene: TRBV5-4
CDR3nt: TGTGCCAGCAGCCCGGAGACAGGGAGCCGCTCCTACGAGCAGTACTTC
CDR3aa: CASSPETGSRSYEQYF

d_gene: TRBD2
len: 18
abundance: once
j_gene: TRBJ2-1
v_gene: TRBV10-3
CDR3nt: TGTGCCATCAGCTACACTGGACTAGCGGGGGGTCGGTTGGGTGAGCAGTTCTTC
CDR3aa: CAISYTGLAGGRLGEQFF

d_gene: NA
len: 13
abundance: NA
j_gene: TRBJ2-6
v_gene: TRBV5-4
CDR3nt: TGTGCCAGCAGCTTGGGACAGCACAACGTCCTGACTTTC
CDR3aa: CASSLGQHNVLTF

d_gene: TRBD2
len: 15
abundance: NA
j_gene: TRBJ2-7
v_gene: TRBV7-3
CDR3nt: TGTGCCAGCAGCCTATGGACTAGCGGGGACTACGAGCAGTACTTC
CDR3aa: CASSLWTSGDYEQYF

d_gene: NA
len: 14
abundance: NA
j_gene: TRBJ2-6
v_gene: TRBV7-9
CDR3nt: TGTGCCACCGGACAGAGCTCTGGGGCCAACGTCCTGACTTTC
CDR3aa: CATGQSSGANVLTF

d_gene: NA
len: 16
abundance: NA
j_gene: TRBJ2-5
v_gene: TRBV27
CDR3nt: TGTGCCAGCAGTACCCCGAAGGACAGAACACATGGGACCCAGTACTTC
CDR3aa: CASSTPKDRTHGTQYF

d_gene: NA
len: 13
abundance: NA
j_gene: TRBJ1-1
v_gene: TRBV14
CDR3nt: TGTGCCAGCAGCCGAACAACGAACACTGAAGCTTTCTTT
CDR3aa: CASSRTTNTEAFF

d_gene: NA
len: 14
abundance: NA
j_gene: TRBJ2-7
v_gene: TRBV6-5
CDR3nt: TGTGCCAGCAGTCGGTGGCAGGCCACCTACGAGCAGTACTTC
CDR3aa: CASSRWQATYEQYF

d_gene: TRBD1
len: 14
abundance: NA
j_gene: TRBJ1-5
v_gene: TRBV28
CDR3nt: TGTGCCAGCAGTTTAAGAGGGGGCTATCAGCCCCAGCATTTT
CDR3aa: CASSLRGGYQPQHF

d_gene: NA
len: 14
abundance: NA
j_gene: TRBJ1-2
v_gene: TRBV29-1
CDR3nt: TGCAGCGTCCTAACCAAGGGGGGGAACTATGGCTACACCTTC
CDR3aa: CSVLTKGGNYGYTF

d_gene: TRBD1
len: 15
abundance: NA
j_gene: TRBJ2-5
v_gene: TRBV5-5
CDR3nt: TGTGCCAGCAGCTCCGGGACAGAGCCTCGGGGGACCCAGTACTTC
CDR3aa: CASSSGTEPRGTQYF

d_gene: NA
len: 12
abundance: NA
j_gene: TRBJ2-5
v_gene: TRBV2
CDR3nt: TGTGCCAGCAGGGGCAGCCAAGAGACCCAGTACTTC
CDR3aa: CASRGSQETQYF

d_gene: NA
len: 13
abundance: NA
j_gene: TRBJ1-1
v_gene: TRBV5-6
CDR3nt: TGTGCCAGCGCCTTACAGAGGAACACTGAAGCTTTCTTT
CDR3aa: CASALQRNTEAFF

d_gene: TRBD2
len: 19
abundance: once
j_gene: TRBJ2-3
v_gene: TRBV30
CDR3nt: TGTGCCTGGAGTGTATTTGGACTAGCGGGGGAAATGGGCACAGATACGCAGTATTTT
CDR3aa: CAWSVFGLAGEMGTDTQYF

d_gene: NA
len: 15
abundance: NA
j_gene: TRBJ1-1
v_gene: TRBV18
CDR3nt: TGTGCCAGCTCACCGTCCACAGGCTTACGGACTGAAGCTTTCTTT
CDR3aa: CASSPSTGLRTEAFF

d_gene: TRBD2
len: 15
abundance: NA
j_gene: TRBJ2-5
v_gene: TRBV7-7
CDR3nt: TGTGCCAGCAGCCCACGCGGGGGGCTTGTGGAGACCCAGTACTTC
CDR3aa: CASSPRGGLVETQYF